The T cell receptor (beta chain) under discussion was sequenced for a study of blood T cells in healthy people across ages. This CDR3 comprises 14 residues. Germline assignment: CDR1 SGHTA and CDR2 FQGNSA. With 1 base removed from V and 4 bases from J, the gap between germline ends came to 10 bases. Combining a sample-barcoded 5' primer with a J-beta primer mix, a second PCR ran for roughly 7 to 11 cycles. Unique molecular identifiers of 12 random nucleotides labeled each cDNA. TCRdb fed the 5' RACE reads into MiXCR, producing one record per CDR3 protein. The table shows about 640,000 distinct CDR3 sequences, with 58% occurring only once. Every sample yielded at least 7 million isolated PBMCs.

Input material: blood. The chain employs TRBV7-2 and TRBJ2-5; D uncertain. The clonotype originates from a man aged 55 to 70 in good health. CDR3 amino acids: CASSLVAFGETQYF. CDR3 in DNA: TGTGCCAGCAGCTTAGTGGCTTTCGGAGAGACCCAGTACTTC. Complete variable domain (other parts from reference TRBV7-2 and TRBJ2-5): GAGVSQSPSNKVTEKGKDVELRCDPISGHTALYWYRQSLGQGLEFLIYFQGNSAPDKSGLPSDRFSAERTGGSVSTLTIQRTQQEDSAVYLCASSLVAFGETQYFGPGTRLLVL.